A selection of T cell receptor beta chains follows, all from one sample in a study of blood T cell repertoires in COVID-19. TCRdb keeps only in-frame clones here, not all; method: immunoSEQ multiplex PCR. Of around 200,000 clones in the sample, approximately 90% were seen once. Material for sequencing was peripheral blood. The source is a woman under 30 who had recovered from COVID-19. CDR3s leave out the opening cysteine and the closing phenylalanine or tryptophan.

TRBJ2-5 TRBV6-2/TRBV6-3 ASSPLAGVAGTQY
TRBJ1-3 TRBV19 ASSTSTGHSGNTIY
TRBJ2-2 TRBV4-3 ASSPGGWTGELF
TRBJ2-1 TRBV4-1 ASSQEVAANNEQF
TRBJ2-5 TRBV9 ASSVGTVRETQY
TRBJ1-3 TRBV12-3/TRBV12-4 ASSYSGNTIY
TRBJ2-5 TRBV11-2 ASSSGGQGIPQETQY
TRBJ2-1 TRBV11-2 ASRPLAGGNNEQF
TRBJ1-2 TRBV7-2 ASSVRQGAVGYT
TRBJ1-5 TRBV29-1 SVVVGPAQH
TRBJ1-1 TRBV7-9 ASSLRTGGQGTEAF
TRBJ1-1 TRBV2 ASSQGLGYTEAF
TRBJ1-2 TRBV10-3 AISVGTNYGYT
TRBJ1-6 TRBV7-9 ASSLDSYNSPLH
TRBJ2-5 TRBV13 ASSFPSVETQY
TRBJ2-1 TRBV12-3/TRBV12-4 ASMGGGDNEQF
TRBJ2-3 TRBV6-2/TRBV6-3 ASSDLGRGGSDTQY
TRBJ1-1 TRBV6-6 ASSPRVWNTEAF
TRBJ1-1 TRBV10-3 AISDGTGGFFQAF
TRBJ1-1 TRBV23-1 ASSQSFRVGGRTEAF
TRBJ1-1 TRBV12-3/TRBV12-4 ASSVTGLDAF
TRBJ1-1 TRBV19 ASSNGQGASNTEAF
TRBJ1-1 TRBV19 ASSIDPGGTEAF
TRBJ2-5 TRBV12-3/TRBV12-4 ASSLGEETQY
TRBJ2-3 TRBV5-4 ASSLPSTDTQY
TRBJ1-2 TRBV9 ASSGGTSNYGYT
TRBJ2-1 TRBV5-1 ASSSGQWILYNEQF
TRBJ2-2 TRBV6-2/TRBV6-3 ASSPGQAVRNTGELF
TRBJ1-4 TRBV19 ASSMMGQGSFNEKLF
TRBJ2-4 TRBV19 ASSTTGNRY
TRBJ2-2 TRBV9 ASSVQGAGAGELF
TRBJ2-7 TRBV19 ASIAPGQSYEQY
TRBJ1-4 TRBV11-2 ASSLRTGAREKLF
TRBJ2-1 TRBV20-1 SASALAGVAEQF
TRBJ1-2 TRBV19 ASSISQRTNYGYT
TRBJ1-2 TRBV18 ASSLSEAANYGYT
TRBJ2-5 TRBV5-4 ASSFGGAQETQY
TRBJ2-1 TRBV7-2 ASSPGVSVGEQF
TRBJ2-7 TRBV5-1 ASGGDRGYEQY
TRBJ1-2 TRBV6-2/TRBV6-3 ASSSDSYGYT
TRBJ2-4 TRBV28 ASISTGAKNIQY
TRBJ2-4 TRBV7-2 ASSLGLAGVYIQY
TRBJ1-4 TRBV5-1 ASSWDSSNEKLF
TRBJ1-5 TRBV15 ATSRTGAQQPQH